The 16 T cell receptor beta chains below come from one sample, sequenced in a study of blood T cell repertoires in COVID-19. Only in-frame clones appear in the TCRdb table, and some are missing; sequencing was by immunoSEQ multiplex PCR. The data show 150,000 to 190,000 clones, under 90% seen once. Sequencing was performed on peripheral blood. These receptors were obtained from a man aged 60-69 years with acute or convalescent COVID-19.

With regard to this clone: Other DNA sequences in the same sample also yield this CDR3. The chain couples TRBV5-1 to TRBJ1-1; D is undetermined. Trimming stripped 0 bases from V and 1 base from J, with 10 bases between. The CDR3 is 15 amino acids. The germline V gene has CDR1 SGHRS and CDR2 YFSETQ. CDR3 DNA: TGCGCCAGCAGCTTGGTCGCGGGTGCGAACACTGAAGCTTTCTTT. Its translation is CASSLVAGANTEAFF.

This clone was found once. The junction does not match germline at one end; this may be a read error. The V call is TRBV4-2, the J call TRBJ2-6; D is perhaps TRBD2 (6 bases). Germline lookup yields CDR1 LGHNA and CDR2 YNFKEQ. The CDR3 consists of 16 residues. The CDR3 DNA reads TGTGCCAGCACCCAATGGGAGGCCTCGGGGGCCAACGTCCTGACTTTC. Protein: CASTQWEASGANVLTF.

The chain employs TRBV7-2 and TRBJ2-7; unclear D gene. CDR1 is SGHTA, CDR2 FQGNSA, per germline. The CDR3 has 14 residues. Trimming took off 0 bases at V and 0 bases at J, with 6 bases between the two ends. CDR3 loop: CASSLAASSYEQYF. The CDR3 DNA sequence: TGTGCCAGCAGCTTAGCCGCTAGCTCCTACGAGCAGTACTTC.

This clone was counted a single time. The chain uses TRBV5-6 and TRBJ2-6; possible D gene TRBD1, 6 bases. The CDR3 runs 15 residues. V was shortened by 4 bases and J by 2 bases, with 10 bases between the two germline ends. Germline values: CDR1 SGHDT, CDR2 YYEEEE. The CDR3 DNA is TGTGCCAGCAGCCCAGGACAGCCTGGGGCCAACGTCCTGACTTTC. Translated: CASSPGQPGANVLTF.

The chain carries TRBV25-1 and TRBJ1-5; tentatively, D is TRBD1 (5 bases). The V and J ends lost 6 bases and 6 bases respectively, with 15 bases between them. Germline V lookup: CDR1 MGHDK, CDR2 SYGVNS. This CDR3 comprises 14 residues. DNA of the CDR3: TGTGCCAGCAGGCCCCCGGGGGAACGTCAGCCCCAGCATTTT. Amino acid sequence: CASRPPGERQPQHF.

CDR3 sequence (DNA): TGTGCCAGCTCACCACGAGAGGGGGCGAGGGGCTACACCTTC. Its protein is CASSPREGARGYTF. V and J are TRBV18 and TRBJ1-2; 7 bases align to TRBD1. V was pared by 1 base and J by 8 bases, with 7 bases of the junction left unmatched. This CDR3 region has 14 residues. In germline, CDR1 is KGHSH, CDR2 LQKENI. Combining the CDR3 with reference TRBV18 and TRBJ1-2 gives the whole variable domain NAGVMQNPRHLVRRRGQEARLRCSPMKGHSHVYWYRQLPEEGLKFMVYLQKENIIDESGMPKERFSAEFPKEGPSILRIQQVVRGDSAAYFCASSPREGARGYTFGSGTRLTVV.

V usage is TRBV28 and J usage is TRBJ2-7; 7 bases fit TRBD1. The germline V gene encodes CDR1 MDHEN and CDR2 SYDVKM. Trimming took 2 bases from V and 6 from J; bases not matched to a gene: 10. This CDR3 contains 15 residues. The CDR3 region is CASSLERQGGGEQYF. The CDR3 bases are TGTGCCAGCAGTTTAGAACGACAGGGCGGCGGCGAGCAGTACTTC.

This chain joins TRBV6-6 and TRBJ2-7; TRBD1 matches at 10 bases. V lost 6 bases, J lost 5 bases, and 10 bases stayed unmatched. This CDR3 contains 15 residues. Germline CDR1 MNHNY, CDR2 SVGAGI (reference sequence). The CDR3 loop reads CASRRGQGGTHEQYF. The DNA of the CDR3 is TGTGCCAGCAGGCGAGGACAGGGGGGGACTCACGAGCAGTACTTC.

This clone appeared a few times. The chain has TRBV28 and TRBJ1-6; no reliable D call. The germline V gene encodes CDR1 MDHEN and CDR2 SYDVKM. The CDR3 is made up of 14 amino acids. V lost 3 bases to trimming and J lost 2 bases, with 5 bases between them. CDR3 nucleotide sequence: TGTGCCAGCAGTTTCGTTACCTATAATTCACCCCTCCACTTT. This translates into CASSFVTYNSPLHF.

This clone has a single count. The chain uses TRBV30 and TRBJ2-7; possible D gene TRBD1, 8 bases. CDR3 length: 14 amino acids. Germline V CDR1 and CDR2: GTSNPN, SVGIG (reference sequence). Deletions cut 5 bases from V and 3 bases from J, with 17 bases between. The CDR3 region is CAWSGGGSVYEQYF. The CDR3 coding sequence is TGTGCCTGGTCAGGGGGCGGGAGTGTCTACGAGCAGTACTTC.

CDR3 nucleotides: TGTGCCAGCAGCTTAGCGGGGGGGGACGAGCAGTACTTC. It translates to CASSLAGGDEQYF. The chain combines TRBV7-2 with TRBJ2-7, with TRBD2 identical over 7 bases. With 0 bases clipped from V and 5 bases from J, the junction kept 1 base outside the gene matches. CDR1 is SGHTA and CDR2 is FQGNSA in the germline V gene. CDR3 size: 13 residues.

The rearrangement uses TRBV24-1 and TRBJ2-3; D gene uncertain. CDR3 length equals 16 residues. The germline V gene encodes CDR1 KGHDR and CDR2 SFDVKD. Trimming removed 4 bases from V and 1 base from J, with 14 bases in between. CDR3 in DNA: TGTGCCACCAGTGAAGCCGACTGGGTGCGCACAGATACGCAGTATTTT. It yields the protein CATSEADWVRTDTQYF.

The J gene is TRBJ1-3, the V gene TRBV18; no definite D call. The CDR3 consists of 15 residues. V was cut by 6 bases and J by 0 bases, with 12 bases left in between. Per the germline V gene, CDR1 is KGHSH and CDR2 is LQKENI. CDR3 nucleotide sequence: TGTGCCAGCTCGCGCCAAGACATCTCTGGAAACACCATATATTTT. Translated: CASSRQDISGNTIYF.

The chain recombines TRBV7-2 with TRBJ2-7, with D possibly TRBD2 on 6 matching bases. Trimming stripped 5 bases from V and 4 bases from J, with 9 bases between. The CDR3 consists of 12 residues. Germline V gene data show CDR1 as SGHTA and CDR2 as FQGNSA. CDR3 protein: CASSPGGYEQYF. The CDR3, as DNA: TGTGCCAGCAGCCCAGGAGGGTACGAGCAGTACTTC.

The chain recombines TRBV9 with TRBJ2-2, with 9 bases that match TRBD2. There are 17 residues in the CDR3. Germline CDR1 SGDLS, CDR2 YYNGEE. V lost 2 bases and J lost 4; bases outside the gene matches: 9. The CDR3 here is CASSVTRGGAGTGELFF. DNA for the CDR3: TGTGCCAGCAGCGTCACTCGCGGGGGGGCCGGCACCGGGGAGCTGTTTTTT.

The chain combines TRBV10-3 with TRBJ1-2, with D unresolved. Germline V gives CDR1 ENHRY, CDR2 SYGVKD. The V gene lost 3 bases and the J gene lost 0 bases, with 5 bases spanning the gap. The CDR3 extends over 13 amino acids. DNA of the CDR3: TGTGCCATCAGTGATACGGCTAACTATGGCTACACCTTC. Its protein is CAISDTANYGYTF.